This T cell receptor beta chain came from a study of blood T cell repertoires in COVID-19. Study-level background: The analysed material was cDNA or gDNA that came from T cells, B-cell-depleted T cells, or PBMCs.

This clone has a single count. This CDR3 has 14 residues. The data were produced by immunoSEQ multiplex PCR, yet TCRdb's version contains in-frame clones alone and is incomplete. The sample has some 220,000 clones; 80% are singletons. This receptor was obtained from a human donor in a cohort sampled during active COVID-19. V and J are TRBV21-1 and TRBJ2-5; the tabulated D call, TRBD2, remains unverified against the DNA. TRBV21-1 is labeled a pseudogene. The sample comprised peripheral blood. The CDR3 coding sequence is TGTGCCAGCCGACTAGTAGGAGGCGGAGAGACCCAGTACTTC. This encodes CASRLVGGGETQYF.